This T cell receptor beta chain was captured in a study of vaccination effects on CD4 cells after COVID-19. Notes on the study in general: At late timepoints after vaccination, vaccine- and infection-induced clones shrank markedly.

This CDR3 has 14 amino acids. V was trimmed by 5 bases and J by 9 bases, leaving 17 bases between them. Germline loops: CDR1 MNHEY, CDR2 SVGAGI. Culture lasted about 10 days before CD4+ T cell isolation. The repertoire was sequenced with immunoSEQ multiplex PCR; TCRdb's copy has only in-frame clones and lacks some. The sample has more than 35,000 clones; 82% are singletons. Comments on this clone: What it recognizes is unknown.

V is TRBV6-5 and J is TRBJ2-1; D possibly uses TRBD1 or TRBD2 (6 bases each). Source: CD4+ T cells from PBMCs cultured without peptide, taken before COVID-19 vaccination. The sequence was collected from a human donor who received a COVID-19 vaccine. The CDR3 DNA is TGTGCCAGCAGTAGGGGGGAGGTAAGAGGTGAGCAGTTCTTC. Amino acids: CASSRGEVRGEQFF.